Presented here are 27 T cell receptor beta chains from one specimen sequenced in a study of T cells in Graves' hyperthyroidism and ophthalmopathy. RNA transcripts gave rise to amplified TCR beta CDR3 regions. Carried out on the TCR CDR3, a first-round RT-PCR used the HTBI primer set. One entry per CDR3 protein results from TCRdb running MiXCR on the multiplex PCR reads. The profile shows roughly 550,000 distinct CDR3 sequences, 15% to 20% of them singletons. Sample: blood. Receptors were obtained from a woman in her 30s with Graves' ophthalmopathy.

This clonotype was found a few times. The rearrangement links TRBV30 to TRBJ1-1, with D possibly being TRBD1 (6 bases). Germline V gene lookup returns CDR1 GTSNPN and CDR2 SVGIG (reference sequence). The CDR3 extends over 15 amino acids. Trimming stripped 4 bases from V and 11 bases from J, with 26 bases between. Here the CDR3 reads CAWTRLPWVTGQAFF. Here the CDR3 DNA reads TGTGCCTGGACCCGACTCCCCTGGGTGACCGGACAGGCTTTCTTT.

This clonotype was seen ten or more times. The genes are TRBV5-1 and TRBJ2-3; 7 bases are shared with TRBD1. V was pared by 3 bases and J by 0 bases, with 10 bases of the junction left unmatched. CDR1 is SGHRS, CDR2 YFSETQ, per germline. The CDR3 runs 17 residues. CDR3 nucleotide sequence: TGCGCCAGCAGCTCAAGCCAGACAGGGTTTAGCACAGATACGCAGTATTTT. Encoded protein: CASSSSQTGFSTDTQYF.

This clonotype came up many times. This chain uses TRBV3-1 with TRBJ2-3; TRBD2 matches at 10 bases. The CDR3 loop spans 18 amino acids. The J segment lost 3 bases and the V segment lost 1 base, leaving 10 bases of the junction unmatched. Germline values: CDR1 LGHDT, CDR2 YNNKEL (reference sequence). Here the CDR3 reads CASSQVWGSGRRTDTQYF. The CDR3 region has the DNA TGTGCCAGCAGCCAAGTCTGGGGTAGCGGGAGGCGGACAGATACGCAGTATTTT.

The V and J genes are TRBV20-1 and TRBJ2-1, with D possibly being TRBD2 (7 bases). The CDR3 is 14 amino acids. CDR1 is DFQATT, CDR2 SNEGSKA, per germline (reference sequence). The germline V and J ends were trimmed by 2 bases and 10 bases, with 18 bases remaining between them. The CDR3 DNA follows: TGCAGTGCTAGACTCCCGGGAGGAGGGGGAGAGCAGTTCTTC. Its translation is CSARLPGGGGEQFF.

This clonotype was found a few times. V and J are TRBV14 and TRBJ2-2, with 9 bases aligning to TRBD1. Germline CDR1 is SGHDN and CDR2 is FVKESK. The trim removed 5 bases at V and 5 bases at J, leaving 12 bases unmatched. The CDR3 contains 17 residues. In DNA form, the CDR3 reads TGTGCCAGCAGCTCTGCGCTACAGGGGGCCGTAACCGGGGAGCTGTTTTTT. The encoded protein is CASSSALQGAVTGELFF.

The V and J genes are TRBV5-6 and TRBJ2-5; tentatively, D is TRBD1 or TRBD2 (5 bases each). Germline V CDR1 and CDR2: SGHDT, YYEEEE. Trimming removed 0 bases at V and 5 bases at J, with 14 bases between. This CDR3 has 15 residues. CDR3 in DNA: TGTGCCAGCAGCTTGGAAGGGGTGGGAGAGGAGACCCAGTACTTC. Its protein product is CASSLEGVGEETQYF.

This clonotype was counted at least ten times. The chain carries TRBV4-3 and TRBJ2-1; TRBD1 matches 8 bases. CDR3 size: 18 residues. After removal of 3 bases from V and 8 bases from J, the junction contained 18 bases not matched to a gene. From germline, CDR1 is LGHNA and CDR2 YSLEER. The DNA of the CDR3 is TGCGCCAGCAGCCACACTGGACAGGGAGGATCCTTCTGGGATGAGCAGTTCTTC. Protein sequence: CASSHTGQGGSFWDEQFF.

The chain has TRBV6-1 and TRBJ2-7; TRBD2 is a possible D gene (6 bases). Trimming removed 7 bases from V and 4 bases from J, with 14 bases in between. The germline V gene encodes CDR1 MNHNS and CDR2 SASEGT. The CDR3 sequence is 13 residues long. This CDR3 is CASNGGGGYEQYF. The DNA of the CDR3 is TGTGCCAGCAACGGGGGAGGTGGGTACGAGCAGTACTTC.

This clonotype was seen a few times. The chain carries TRBV19 and TRBJ2-1, with D perhaps matching TRBD1 or TRBD2 (5 bases each). The V gene lost 9 bases and the J gene lost 7 bases, with 10 bases spanning the gap. Germline-derived CDR1 and CDR2 are LNHDA and SQIVND (reference sequence). CDR3 size: 11 residues. The CDR3: CASAGRNEQFF. CDR3 nucleotides: TGTGCCAGCGCAGGGAGAAATGAGCAGTTCTTC.

This clonotype was seen repeatedly, ten times or more. This sequence joins TRBV7-9 and TRBJ2-5; the D gene could be TRBD1 or TRBD2 (5 bases each). Germline CDR1 SEHNR, CDR2 FQNEAQ (reference sequence). This CDR3 is 16 amino acids long. Trimming left V 2 bases short and J 2 bases short, with 15 bases between. The CDR3 here is CASSLSFGWGQETQYF. The DNA for the CDR3 is TGTGCCAGCAGCTTAAGTTTTGGGTGGGGGCAAGAGACCCAGTACTTC.

This clonotype was recorded at least ten times. The CDR3 spells CASSADRGVRGYTF. For the CDR3, the DNA is TGTGCCAGCAGTGCCGACAGGGGGGTAAGGGGCTACACCTTC. This chain uses TRBV27 with TRBJ1-2; 9 positions agree with TRBD1. V was clipped by 5 bases and J by 8 bases; unmatched bases: 9. Germline V gene data show CDR1 as MNHEY and CDR2 as SMNVEV (reference sequence). The CDR3 spans 14 residues.

This clonotype was counted ten times or more. The V gene is TRBV6-2 or TRBV6-3, the J gene TRBJ2-1; 13 bases agree with TRBD2. V gave up 7 bases and J gave up 6 bases; unmatched junction bases: 3. Germline loops: CDR1 MNHEY, CDR2 SVGEGT. The length of the CDR3 is 14 residues. DNA for the CDR3: TGTGCCAGCACCGGGACTAGCGGGATCAATGAGCAGTTCTTC. Amino acids: CASTGTSGINEQFF.

This clonotype was seen ten or more times. The chain recombines TRBV3-1 with TRBJ2-3, with D perhaps matching TRBD2 (5 bases). V shed 6 bases and J shed 2 bases, with 18 bases lying between them. Germline assignment: CDR1 LGHDT and CDR2 YNNKEL (reference sequence). The CDR3 covers 16 residues. DNA of the CDR3: TGTGCCAGCAGTGACGGGCCGGAGGTCCCCACAGATACGCAGTATTTT. Its translation is CASSDGPEVPTDTQYF.

This sequence joins TRBV6-1 and TRBJ2-7; TRBD1 might be the D (5 bases). Trimming left V 9 bases short and J 0 bases short, with 12 bases between. Per the germline V gene, CDR1 is MNHNS and CDR2 is SASEGT. This CDR3 contains 13 residues. CDR3 sequence (DNA): TGTGCCAGAGGGGTCCTCAGCTCCTACGAGCAGTACTTC. Translation: CARGVLSSYEQYF.

In regard to this clonotype: Since the CDR3 does not end with the conserved phenylalanine or tryptophan, this likely comes from a read error. This chain connects TRBV5-5 to TRBJ1-2, with 9 bases matching TRBD1. V shed 4 bases and J 4 bases; nucleotides not matched to a gene: 17. This CDR3 spans 18 amino acids. The germline V gene encodes CDR1 SGHKS and CDR2 YYEKEE (reference sequence). CDR3 sequence (DNA): TGTGCCAGCAGCGGTCCGGGACAGGGAAAAGACACGGCCTATGGCTACACCCTC. Protein: CASSGPGQGKDTAYGYTL.

This clonotype was observed many times. The chain uses TRBV28 and TRBJ2-2, with 10 bases identical to TRBD2. With V trimmed by 6 bases and J by 2 bases, 6 bases remained unmatched. This CDR3 has 16 residues. Looked up from germline, CDR1 is MDHEN and CDR2 is SYDVKM. The CDR3 is CASRHSGRPNTGELFF. The CDR3 coding sequence is TGTGCCAGCAGACATAGCGGGAGGCCTAACACCGGGGAGCTGTTTTTT.

This clonotype was observed many times. This chain joins TRBV28 and TRBJ1-1; perhaps TRBD1 as D (5 bases). This CDR3 contains 15 residues. Germline CDR1 and CDR2: MDHEN and SYDVKM. V was cut by 3 bases and J by 0 bases, with 11 bases left in between. The CDR3 spells CASSFGALMNTEAFF. The CDR3 DNA follows: TGTGCCAGCAGTTTTGGGGCCCTGATGAACACTGAAGCTTTCTTT.

The gene calls are TRBV7-3 and TRBJ2-2; unclear D gene. Germline V gene sequence: CDR1 SGHTA, CDR2 FQGTGA. Trimming removed 5 bases from V and 6 bases from J, with 10 bases in between. The CDR3 consists of 13 residues. CDR3 nucleotides: TGTGCCAGCAGCCCAACGTCTGCCGGGGAGCTGTTTTTT. This encodes CASSPTSAGELFF.

This clonotype appeared a few times. The chain uses TRBV9 and TRBJ2-3; D unclear. The V gene's germline CDR1 is SGDLS and CDR2 YYNGEE. The CDR3 sequence is 12 residues long. Trimming cost V 3 bases and J 6 bases, with 8 bases left between them. The chain's CDR3 is CASSGAEDTQYF. CDR3 DNA sequence: TGTGCCAGCAGCGGCGCAGAGGATACGCAGTATTTT.

This clonotype was picked up many times. The chain recombines TRBV29-1 with TRBJ2-2; D uncertain. The V gene lost 1 base and the J gene lost 0 bases, with 9 bases spanning the gap. The CDR3 extends over 15 amino acids. Germline CDR1 SQVTM, CDR2 ANQGSEA. The CDR3 loop reads CSVEASGTNTGELFF. CDR3 nucleotide sequence: TGCAGCGTTGAAGCTTCAGGCACGAACACCGGGGAGCTGTTTTTT.

V usage is TRBV2 and J usage is TRBJ1-5, with TRBD1 as a possible D gene (6 bases). The germline CDR1 and CDR2 sequences are SNHLY and FYNNEI. The CDR3 is 16 amino acids. V was pared by 7 bases and J by 3 bases, with 19 bases between. The CDR3 is CASTLRTALYNQPQHF. The CDR3 DNA sequence: TGTGCCAGCACCCTGCGGACAGCTTTATACAATCAGCCCCAGCATTTT.

This clonotype was seen repeatedly, ten times or more. The rearrangement links TRBV11-3 to TRBJ2-3; the D call may be TRBD1 or TRBD2 (5 bases each). Trimming left V 2 bases short and J 5 bases short, with 11 bases between. CDR1 is SGHNT, CDR2 YENEEA, per germline. The CDR3 is 14 residues long. The CDR3 reads CASSLSGTGDTQYF. CDR3 DNA: TGTGCCAGCAGCTTATCAGGGACGGGAGATACGCAGTATTTT.

At least ten counts were recorded for this clonotype. The V and J genes are TRBV27 and TRBJ2-3; the match to TRBD2 covers 12 bases. The germline V gene has CDR1 MNHEY and CDR2 SMNVEV (reference sequence). V was clipped by 2 bases and J by 4 bases; unmatched bases: 1. This CDR3 spans 15 amino acids. The CDR3 reads CASSLLAGGSDTQYF. In nucleotides, the CDR3 is TGTGCCAGCAGTTTACTAGCGGGAGGGTCAGATACGCAGTATTTT.

A word on this clonotype: The junction departs from germline at one end; a sequencing error may be responsible. The gene calls are TRBV29-1 and TRBJ2-5, with D maybe TRBD1 (6 bases). The CDR3 loop spans 13 amino acids. Per the germline V gene, CDR1 is SQVTM and CDR2 is ANQGSEA. CDR3 sequence reads: CSVARTAQETQHF. DNA of the CDR3: TGCAGCGTGGCTCGGACAGCACAAGAGACCCAGCACTTC.

This sequence joins TRBV3-1 and TRBJ2-6, with D unresolved. The CDR3 totals 16 residues. V lost 2 bases and J lost 0, with 8 bases in between. Germline V gives CDR1 LGHDT, CDR2 YNNKEL (reference sequence). CDR3 in DNA: TGTGCCAGCAGCCAAATTCCAGCCTCTGGGGCCAACGTCCTGACTTTC. This translates into CASSQIPASGANVLTF.

There are many counts of this clonotype. The chain joins TRBV28 to TRBJ2-7; D is perhaps TRBD1 (5 bases). In germline, CDR1 is MDHEN, CDR2 SYDVKM. Trimming removed 4 bases from V and 2 bases from J, with 21 bases in between. This CDR3 is built from 17 residues. The CDR3 reads CASSSSFGNRSPYEQYF. Written as DNA, the CDR3 is TGTGCCAGCAGTTCGTCGTTTGGAAACAGGAGCCCCTACGAGCAGTACTTC.

This clonotype was recorded many times. This chain links TRBV5-1 with TRBJ1-1; the D is unclear. Germline V gene lookup returns CDR1 SGHRS and CDR2 YFSETQ. The length of the CDR3 is 13 residues. Deletions cut 2 bases from V and 0 bases from J, with 5 bases between. CDR3 nucleotide sequence: TGCGCCAGCAGCTTCGACGTGAACACTGAAGCTTTCTTT. Translated: CASSFDVNTEAFF. The full variable domain, its missing parts supplied by reference TRBV5-1 and TRBJ1-1, is KAGVTQTPRYLIKTRGQQVTLSCSPISGHRSVSWYQQTPGQGLQFLFEYFSETQRNKGNFPGRFSGRQFSNSRSEMNVSTLELGDSALYLCASSFDVNTEAFFGQGTRLTVV.